Listed below are T cell receptor beta chains from one sample, sequenced in a study of identifying expanded T cells in peripheral blood. This table comes from immunoSEQ multiplex PCR, and its TCRdb copy is limited to in-frame clones, with some not included. The sample lists about 100,000 clones, 80% to 90% occurring once. Sequenced material: blood. These TCRs come from a person between 18 and 75 years old in good health. The CDR3 runs from the conserved cysteine through the conserved F or W. Fields, in order: clone size, D gene, J gene, V gene, CDR3 protein, CDR3 DNA. A D gene is named only where the DNA matches it firmly. Some rows mark clone size as missing; the rest say once, few, many or name a class of expanded clone.

size: once; D: -; J: TRBJ1-3; V: TRBV5-6; CDR3: CASSLSLSGNTIYF; DNA: TGTGCCAGCAGCTTGAGCCTTTCTGGAAACACCATATATTTT
size: few; D: TRBD1; J: TRBJ1-1; V: TRBV7-3; CDR3: CASSSRTGKNTEAFF; DNA: TGTGCCAGCAGCTCCCGGACAGGGAAGAACACTGAAGCTTTCTTT
size: few; D: TRBD1; J: TRBJ2-4; V: TRBV2; CDR3: CASRGTGGNIQYF; DNA: TGTGCCAGCAGAGGGACAGGTGGGAACATTCAGTACTTC
size: -; D: -; J: TRBJ2-5; V: TRBV18; CDR3: CASSPMQETQYF; DNA: TGTGCCAGCTCACCGATGCAAGAGACCCAGTACTTC
size: -; D: -; J: TRBJ2-4; V: TRBV19; CDR3: CASSISFPDKNIQYF; DNA: TGTGCCAGTAGTATATCATTCCCGGACAAAAACATTCAGTACTTC
size: -; D: -; J: TRBJ2-6; V: TRBV7-7; CDR3: CASSLGTGANVLTF; DNA: TGTGCCAGCAGCCTGGGGACTGGGGCCAACGTCCTGACTTTC
size: -; D: TRBD2; J: TRBJ2-2; V: TRBV14; CDR3: CASRTSGTGELFF; DNA: TGTGCCAGCAGGACTAGCGGTACCGGGGAGCTGTTTTTT
size: -; D: TRBD1; J: TRBJ2-2; V: TRBV12-5; CDR3: CASGQGQGAGTGELFF; DNA: TGTGCTAGTGGCCAGGGACAGGGGGCGGGCACCGGGGAGCTGTTTTTT
size: few; D: TRBD1; J: TRBJ1-2; V: TRBV15; CDR3: CATSRADRGNYGYTF; DNA: TGTGCCACCAGCAGAGCCGACAGGGGAAACTATGGCTACACCTTC
size: -; D: TRBD1; J: TRBJ2-1; V: TRBV7-2; CDR3: CASSFSGDRGNEQFF; DNA: TGTGCCAGCAGCTTCTCTGGGGACAGGGGCAATGAGCAGTTCTTC
size: -; D: -; J: TRBJ1-1; V: TRBV5-1; CDR3: CASSLGANTEAFF; DNA: TGCGCCAGCAGCTTGGGAGCAAACACTGAAGCTTTCTTT
size: once; D: -; J: TRBJ2-7; V: TRBV5-4; CDR3: CASSADRGWEQYF; DNA: TGTGCCAGCAGTGCGGACCGGGGGTGGGAGCAGTACTTC
size: few; D: -; J: TRBJ1-2; V: TRBV5-6; CDR3: CASSLGVISQGYTF; DNA: TGTGCCAGCAGCTTGGGGGTCATATCACAAGGCTACACCTTC
size: -; D: -; J: TRBJ1-2; V: TRBV6-5; CDR3: CASSYSSGNYGYTF; DNA: TGTGCCAGCAGTTACTCTTCGGGGAACTATGGCTACACCTTC